One and the same sample provided the 18 T cell receptor beta chains below, sequenced in a study of identical twins. TCRdb re-called the 5' RACE reads with MiXCR, one entry per CDR3 protein. The sample includes roughly 720,000 distinct CDR3 sequences, 15% to 20% of them seen just once. The data were also submitted as part of a second study, on T cells expressing NK-cell markers.

Material for sequencing was PBMCs. The source of these receptors is a woman younger than 30 in good health.

This chain links TRBV10-2 with TRBJ2-5; D unclear. The V end was cut by 8 bases, the J end by 7 bases, with 20 bases between. This CDR3 contains 14 residues. Germline V gene sequence: CDR1 WSHSY, CDR2 SAAADI. The CDR3 reads CASVPGPRQATQYF. CDR3 nucleotide sequence: TGCGCCAGCGTACCGGGCCCCCGTCAGGCGACCCAGTACTTC.

This clonotype was recorded a few times. The chain uses TRBV6-5 and TRBJ2-1, with D maybe TRBD2 (5 bases). CDR3 length equals 13 residues. Trimming stripped 0 bases from V and 9 bases from J, with 9 bases between. Germline lookup yields CDR1 MNHEY and CDR2 SVGAGI. For the CDR3, the DNA is TGTGCCAGCAGTTACTCTGGCGGAGGTGAGCAGTTCTTC. Amino acid sequence: CASSYSGGGEQFF.

The DNA of the CDR3 is TGTGCCAGCAGTTTGATGAGGGAAAAACTGTTTTTT. Translating gives CASSLMREKLFF. The chain employs TRBV12-3 or TRBV12-4 and TRBJ1-4; D unclear. The V end was cut by 3 bases, the J end by 8 bases, with 7 bases between. The CDR3 runs 12 residues.

This chain links TRBV7-9 with TRBJ2-3; 9 bases are shared with TRBD1. The CDR3 spans 15 residues. V was clipped by 5 bases and J by 7 bases; unmatched bases: 10. Germline V gene sequence: CDR1 SEHNR, CDR2 FQNEAQ (reference sequence). The DNA of the CDR3 is TGTGCCAGCAGCCTGACCGGGACAGGGCATTATACGCAGTATTTT. Translated: CASSLTGTGHYTQYF. The full variable domain, completed using reference TRBV7-9 and TRBJ2-3, is DTGVSQNPRHKITKRGQNVTFRCDPISEHNRLYWYRQTLGQGPEFLTYFQNEAQLEKSRLLSDRFSAERPKGSFSTLEIQRTEQGDSAMYLCASSLTGTGHYTQYFGPGTRLTVL.

The gene calls are TRBV15 and TRBJ2-7; D is perhaps TRBD2 (6 bases). Trimming took off 0 bases at V and 6 bases at J, with 12 bases between the two ends. Germline CDR1 reads LNHNV; CDR2 reads YYDKDF (reference sequence). The CDR3 covers 14 residues. The CDR3 loop reads CATSRDPGLREQYF. The CDR3 DNA sequence: TGTGCCACCAGCAGAGATCCGGGACTCCGCGAGCAGTACTTC.

There are many counts of this clonotype. The V gene is TRBV12-3 or TRBV12-4, the J gene TRBJ2-1; 8 bases are shared with TRBD2. V lost 6 bases and J lost 10; bases outside the gene matches: 5. The CDR3 is 12 residues long. CDR3 protein: CASRGLAGEQFF. The CDR3 nucleotides are TGTGCCAGCAGGGGGTTAGCGGGAGAGCAGTTCTTC.

This clonotype has more than one count but fewer than ten. This chain joins TRBV20-1 and TRBJ2-7; the match to TRBD1 covers 12 bases. The V gene end was trimmed by 0 bases and the J gene end by 6 bases; junction bases not matched to a gene: 6. This CDR3 region has 15 residues. Germline-derived CDR1 and CDR2 are DFQATT and SNEGSKA (reference sequence). CDR3 bases: TGCAGTGCTAGAGATGGGGGACAGGGGGCGGCCGAGCAGTACTTC. This codes for CSARDGGQGAAEQYF.

In this sample, this clonotype turned up a few times. This rearrangement joins TRBV12-3 or TRBV12-4 to TRBJ2-5; D is possibly TRBD2 (6 bases). Trimming took 2 bases from V and 3 from J, leaving 10 bases between them. The CDR3 is 14 amino acids. CDR3 nucleotide sequence: TGTGCCAGCAGTTTATATGGAGGGAAAGAGACCCAGTACTTC. Its protein product is CASSLYGGKETQYF.

There are a few counts of this clonotype. The CDR3 DNA follows: TGTGCCAGCAGCCAAGATTTAGCGGGGTTGAATGAGCAGTTCTTC. Translated, it gives CASSQDLAGLNEQFF. V gene TRBV3-1 combines with J gene TRBJ2-1; 8 positions agree with TRBD2. V trimming: 0 bases; J trimming: 7 bases; junction bases outside the gene matches: 5. The CDR3 is 15 amino acids. The germline V gene has CDR1 LGHDT and CDR2 YNNKEL (reference sequence).

In the case of this clonotype: The germline gene is not matched at one end of the junction; a read error may be the cause. The chain employs TRBV2 and TRBJ1-4, with a possible D match to TRBD1 (6 bases). The CDR3 is 15 residues long. Germline assignment: CDR1 SNHLY and CDR2 FYNNEI. The CDR3 DNA is TGTGCCAGCAATGAAGGGGGACCCACTAATGAAAAACTGTTTTTT. Encoded protein: CASNEGGPTNEKLFF.

V usage is TRBV20-1 and J usage is TRBJ2-7; 8 bases are a match to TRBD1. Germline V gene sequence: CDR1 DFQATT, CDR2 SNEGSKA (reference sequence). The CDR3 consists of 13 residues. V gave up 5 bases and J gave up 4 bases; unmatched junction bases: 7. The CDR3 DNA is TGCAGTGCTGACGGACAGGGCGGGTACGAGCAGTACTTC. It encodes CSADGQGGYEQYF.

The V and J genes are TRBV7-3 and TRBJ2-3, with D unresolved. The V gene lost 5 bases and the J gene lost 2 bases, with 11 bases spanning the gap. This CDR3 is 14 amino acids long. Per germline, CDR1 SGHTA and CDR2 FQGTGA. The CDR3 here is CASSPTTNTDTQYF. CDR3 in DNA: TGTGCCAGCAGCCCGACCACTAACACAGATACGCAGTATTTT.

There are a few counts of this clonotype. The V gene is TRBV9, the J gene TRBJ2-7, with TRBD1 identical over 7 bases. This CDR3 comprises 14 residues. CDR1 is SGDLS, CDR2 YYNGEE, per germline. The trim removed 2 bases at V and 1 base at J, leaving 3 bases unmatched. The CDR3 protein is CASSVTGTSYEQYF. Written as DNA, the CDR3 is TGTGCCAGCAGCGTGACAGGGACATCCTACGAGCAGTACTTC.

V and J are TRBV29-1 and TRBJ1-4; D is undetermined. Germline values: CDR1 SQVTM, CDR2 ANQGSEA. V was clipped by 1 base and J by 8 bases, with 5 bases between them. This CDR3 spans 11 amino acids. The CDR3 bases are TGCAGCGTTGAAGTGGGGGAAAAACTGTTTTTT. Amino acid sequence: CSVEVGEKLFF.

This clonotype was seen only a few times. The chain recombines TRBV10-3 with TRBJ2-1; D is perhaps TRBD1 or TRBD2 (5 bases each). V shed 6 bases and J shed 7 bases, with 16 bases lying between them. Germline CDR1 reads ENHRY; CDR2 reads SYGVKD. The CDR3 totals 14 residues. This chain's CDR3 is CAIRGTPVDNEQFF. CDR3 coding DNA: TGTGCCATCAGGGGGACCCCGGTCGATAATGAGCAGTTCTTC.

This clonotype was seen a handful of times. This chain connects TRBV27 to TRBJ2-3; TRBD1 aligns across 8 bases. Looked up from germline, CDR1 is MNHEY and CDR2 is SMNVEV (reference sequence). J lost 4 bases, V lost 6 bases, and 9 bases had no gene match. This CDR3 is built from 15 residues. CDR3 loop: CASRTGQGWADTQYF. The CDR3 DNA reads TGTGCCAGCAGAACAGGACAGGGTTGGGCAGATACGCAGTATTTT.

The V gene is TRBV30, the J gene TRBJ2-1; a weak D match, TRBD2 (5 bases). The CDR3 is 11 amino acids. Germline-derived CDR1 and CDR2 are GTSNPN and SVGIG (reference sequence). The V gene lost 4 bases and the J gene lost 6 bases, with 7 bases spanning the gap. The CDR3 loop reads CAWTSSNEQFF. DNA of the CDR3: TGTGCCTGGACTAGCAGCAATGAGCAGTTCTTC.

A few counts support this clonotype. The rearrangement uses TRBV12-3 or TRBV12-4 and TRBJ2-1, with 7 nucleotides matching TRBD2. This CDR3 is built from 13 residues. Trimming at V came to 1 base and at J to 10 bases, leaving 4 bases not matched to a gene. Here the CDR3 reads CASSLGLLAEQFF. The CDR3 DNA reads TGTGCCAGCAGTTTAGGCTTACTAGCGGAGCAGTTCTTC.